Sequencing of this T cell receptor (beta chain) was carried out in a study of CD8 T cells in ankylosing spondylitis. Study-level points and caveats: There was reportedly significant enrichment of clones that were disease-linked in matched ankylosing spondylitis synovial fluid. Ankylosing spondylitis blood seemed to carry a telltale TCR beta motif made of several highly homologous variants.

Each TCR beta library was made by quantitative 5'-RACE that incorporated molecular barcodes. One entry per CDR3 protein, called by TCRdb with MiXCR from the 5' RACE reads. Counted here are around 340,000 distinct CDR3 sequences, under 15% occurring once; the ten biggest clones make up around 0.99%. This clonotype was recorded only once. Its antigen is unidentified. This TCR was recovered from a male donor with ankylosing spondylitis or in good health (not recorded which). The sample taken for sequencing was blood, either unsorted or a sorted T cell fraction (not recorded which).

CDR3 sequence: CASEQGSGANVLTF. The CDR3 DNA sequence: TGCGCCAGTGAGCAGGGGTCTGGGGCCAACGTCCTGACTTTC. This sequence joins TRBV5-1 and TRBJ2-6; D might be TRBD1 (6 bases). This CDR3 spans 14 amino acids. Germline-derived CDR1 and CDR2 are SGHRS and YFSETQ. V gave up 8 bases and J gave up 1 base, with 10 bases separating them. The full variable domain, its missing parts supplied by reference TRBV5-1 and TRBJ2-6, is KAGVTQTPRYLIKTRGQQVTLSCSPISGHRSVSWYQQTPGQGLQFLFEYFSETQRNKGNFPGRFSGRQFSNSRSEMNVSTLELGDSALYLCASEQGSGANVLTFGAGSRLTVL.